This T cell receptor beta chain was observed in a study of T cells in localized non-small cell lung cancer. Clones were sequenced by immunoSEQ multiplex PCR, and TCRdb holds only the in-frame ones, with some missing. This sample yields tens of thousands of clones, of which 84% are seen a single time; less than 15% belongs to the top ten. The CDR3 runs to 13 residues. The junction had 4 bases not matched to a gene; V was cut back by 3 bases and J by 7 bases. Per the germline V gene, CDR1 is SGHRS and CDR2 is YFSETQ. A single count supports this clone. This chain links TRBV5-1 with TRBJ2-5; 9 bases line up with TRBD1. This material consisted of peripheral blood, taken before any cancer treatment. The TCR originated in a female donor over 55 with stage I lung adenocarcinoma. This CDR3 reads CASSSGQGGTQYF. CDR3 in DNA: TGCGCCAGCAGCTCGGGACAGGGCGGGACCCAGTACTTC.